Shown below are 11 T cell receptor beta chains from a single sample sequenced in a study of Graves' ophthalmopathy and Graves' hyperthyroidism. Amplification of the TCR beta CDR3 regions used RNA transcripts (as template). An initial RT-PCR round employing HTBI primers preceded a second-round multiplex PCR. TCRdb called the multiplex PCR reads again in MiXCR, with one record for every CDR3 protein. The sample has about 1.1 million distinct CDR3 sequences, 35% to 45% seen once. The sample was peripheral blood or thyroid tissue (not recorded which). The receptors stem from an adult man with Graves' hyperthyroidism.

The CDR3, as DNA: TGTGCCAGCAGTTACTCGACCGGGACAGGGTCCGGGGAGCTGTTTTTT. Protein: CASSYSTGTGSGELFF. The chain employs TRBV2 and TRBJ2-2; 9 bases fit TRBD1. CDR1 and CDR2 from the germline V gene are SNHLY and FYNNEI. The ends lost 5 bases at V and 6 bases at J; junction bases unmatched: 10. This CDR3 region has 16 residues.

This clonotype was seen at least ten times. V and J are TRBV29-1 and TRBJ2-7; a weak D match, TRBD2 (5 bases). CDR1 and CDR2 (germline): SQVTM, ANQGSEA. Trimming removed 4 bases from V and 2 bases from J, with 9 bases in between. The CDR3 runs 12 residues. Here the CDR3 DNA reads TGCAGCGTTGGAGAGGGTACCTACGAGCAGTACTTC. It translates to CSVGEGTYEQYF.

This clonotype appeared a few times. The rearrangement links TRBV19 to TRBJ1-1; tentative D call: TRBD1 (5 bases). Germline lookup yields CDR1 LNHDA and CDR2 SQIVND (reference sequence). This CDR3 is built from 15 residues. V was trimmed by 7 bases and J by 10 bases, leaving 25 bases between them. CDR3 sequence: CASTLIGRVGIGAFF. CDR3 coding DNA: TGTGCCAGTACATTAATCGGCAGGGTCGGTATTGGAGCTTTCTTT.

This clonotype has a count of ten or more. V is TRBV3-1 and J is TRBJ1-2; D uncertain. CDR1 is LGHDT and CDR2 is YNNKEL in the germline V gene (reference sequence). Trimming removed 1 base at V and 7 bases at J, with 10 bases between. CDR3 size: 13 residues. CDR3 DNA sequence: TGTGCCAGCAGCCAAGTTCAGAGGTCTGGCTACACCTTC. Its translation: CASSQVQRSGYTF.

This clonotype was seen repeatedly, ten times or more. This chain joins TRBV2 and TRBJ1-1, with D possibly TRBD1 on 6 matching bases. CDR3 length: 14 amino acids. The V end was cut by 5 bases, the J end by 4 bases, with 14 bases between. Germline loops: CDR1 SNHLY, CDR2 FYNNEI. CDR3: CASSTQGSGTEAFF. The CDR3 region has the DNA TGTGCCAGCAGTACACAGGGAAGCGGCACTGAAGCTTTCTTT.

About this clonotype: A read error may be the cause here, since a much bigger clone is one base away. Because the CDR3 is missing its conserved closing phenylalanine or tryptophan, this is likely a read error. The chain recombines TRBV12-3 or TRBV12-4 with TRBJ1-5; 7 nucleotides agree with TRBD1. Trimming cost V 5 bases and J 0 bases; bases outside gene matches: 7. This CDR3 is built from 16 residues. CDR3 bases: TGTGCCAGCAGTCCTCCTGGGACAGATAGCAATCAGCCCCAGCATTCT. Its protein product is CASSPPGTDSNQPQHS.

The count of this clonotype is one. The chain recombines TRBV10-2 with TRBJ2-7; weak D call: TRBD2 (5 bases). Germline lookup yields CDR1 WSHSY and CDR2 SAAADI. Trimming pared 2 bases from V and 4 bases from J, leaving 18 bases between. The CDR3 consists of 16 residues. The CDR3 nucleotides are TGCGCCAGCAGTGAGCCCCAGTCCCGGAGGATTTACGAGCAGTACTTC. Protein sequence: CASSEPQSRRIYEQYF.

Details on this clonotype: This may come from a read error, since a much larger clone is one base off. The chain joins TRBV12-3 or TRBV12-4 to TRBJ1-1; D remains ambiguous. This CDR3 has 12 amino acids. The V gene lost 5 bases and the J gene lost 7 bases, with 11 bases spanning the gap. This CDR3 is CASSRKIGEAFF. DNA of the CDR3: TGTGCCAGCAGTCGCAAGATCGGTGAAGCTTTCTTT.

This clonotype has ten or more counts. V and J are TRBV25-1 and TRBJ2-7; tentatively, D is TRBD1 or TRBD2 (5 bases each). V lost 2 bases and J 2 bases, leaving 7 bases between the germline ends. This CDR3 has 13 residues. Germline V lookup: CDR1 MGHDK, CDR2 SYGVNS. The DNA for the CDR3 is TGTGCCAGCAGTGAAGGGGGTGCCTACGAGCAGTACTTC. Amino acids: CASSEGGAYEQYF.

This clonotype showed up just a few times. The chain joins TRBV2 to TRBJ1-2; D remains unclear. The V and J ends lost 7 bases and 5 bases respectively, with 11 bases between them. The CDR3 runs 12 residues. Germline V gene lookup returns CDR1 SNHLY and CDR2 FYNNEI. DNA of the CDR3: TGTGCCAGCATTGTCGAGCCGTATGGCTACACCTTC. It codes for CASIVEPYGYTF. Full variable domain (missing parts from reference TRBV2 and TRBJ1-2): EPEVTQTPSHQVTQMGQEVILRCVPISNHLYFYWYRQILGQKVEFLVSFYNNEISEKSEIFDDQFSVERPDGSNFTLKIRSTKLEDSAMYFCASIVEPYGYTFGSGTRLTVV.

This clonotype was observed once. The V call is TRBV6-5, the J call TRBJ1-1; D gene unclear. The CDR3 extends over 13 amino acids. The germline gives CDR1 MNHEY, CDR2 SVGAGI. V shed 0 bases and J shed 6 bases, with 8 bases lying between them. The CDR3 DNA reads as TGTGCCAGCAGTTACTCGGGGAAGGCTGAAGCTTTCTTT. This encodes CASSYSGKAEAFF.